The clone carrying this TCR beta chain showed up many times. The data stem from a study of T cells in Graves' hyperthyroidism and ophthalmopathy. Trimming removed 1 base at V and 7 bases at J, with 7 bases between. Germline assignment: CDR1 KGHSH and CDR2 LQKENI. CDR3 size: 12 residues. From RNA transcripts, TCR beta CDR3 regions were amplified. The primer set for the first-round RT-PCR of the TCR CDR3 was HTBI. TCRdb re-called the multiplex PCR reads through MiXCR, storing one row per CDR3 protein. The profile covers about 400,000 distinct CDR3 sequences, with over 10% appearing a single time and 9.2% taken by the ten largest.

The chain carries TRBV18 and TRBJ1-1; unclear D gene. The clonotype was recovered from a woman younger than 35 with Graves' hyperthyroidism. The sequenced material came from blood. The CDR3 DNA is TGTGCCAGCTCACCACTCCCCGGTGAAGCTTTCTTT. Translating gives CASSPLPGEAFF. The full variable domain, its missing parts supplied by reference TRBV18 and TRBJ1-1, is NAGVMQNPRHLVRRRGQEARLRCSPMKGHSHVYWYRQLPEEGLKFMVYLQKENIIDESGMPKERFSAEFPKEGPSILRIQQVVRGDSAAYFCASSPLPGEAFFGQGTRLTVV.